The source of this T cell receptor (beta chain) is a study of OX40 agonist ivuxolimab in advanced cancers. Generated by immunoSEQ multiplex PCR, the TCRdb table keeps only in-frame clones and is missing some. The sample consists of 75,000 to 100,000 clones, about 80% of them appearing once. Germline CDR1 is KGHSH and CDR2 is LQKENI. Trimming shortened V by 3 bases and J by 0 bases, and 16 bases separated the two germline ends. The CDR3 is 17 amino acids. Patients who had autoimmune disease history or got systemic immunosuppression were left out. Patients had blood sampled at baseline and again on cycle 4 day 1 and cycle 7 day 1.

This clonotype was obtained from an adult with an advanced solid tumor such as melanoma, head and neck, liver or kidney cancer. The material was CD4+ or CD8+ T cells sorted from blood, obtained in a trial of the OX40 agonist ivuxolimab. The chain employs TRBV18 and TRBJ2-3; D is ambiguous. The CDR3 DNA is TGTGCCAGCTCACCCTTCCTGGCGGAATATAGCACAGATACGCAGTATTTT. Translated: CASSPFLAEYSTDTQYF.